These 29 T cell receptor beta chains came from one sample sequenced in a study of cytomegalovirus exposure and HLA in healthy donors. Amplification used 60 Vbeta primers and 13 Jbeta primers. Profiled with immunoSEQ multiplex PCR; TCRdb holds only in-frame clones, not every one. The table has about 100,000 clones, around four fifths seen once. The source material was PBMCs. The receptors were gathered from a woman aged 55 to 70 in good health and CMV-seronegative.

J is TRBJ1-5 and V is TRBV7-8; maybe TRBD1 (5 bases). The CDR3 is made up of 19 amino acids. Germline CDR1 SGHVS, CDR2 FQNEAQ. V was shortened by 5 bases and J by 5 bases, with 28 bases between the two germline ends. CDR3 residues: CASSHPDSFLRNEDQPQHF. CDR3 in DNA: TGTGCCAGCAGCCACCCAGACAGTTTTTTGCGAAACGAGGATCAGCCCCAGCATTTT.

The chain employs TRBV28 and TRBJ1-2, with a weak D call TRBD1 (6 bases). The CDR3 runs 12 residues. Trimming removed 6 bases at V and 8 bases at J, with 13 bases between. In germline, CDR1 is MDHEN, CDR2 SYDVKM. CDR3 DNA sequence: TGTGCCAGCAGCGCCCAGGGGAGCGGCTACACCTTC. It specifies CASSAQGSGYTF.

The CDR3 protein is CASSAGQGAGQPQHF. CDR3 nucleotide sequence: TGTGCCAGCAGCGCGGGACAGGGGGCGGGTCAGCCCCAGCATTTT. The chain joins TRBV9 to TRBJ1-5; 12 positions agree with TRBD1. This CDR3 is 15 amino acids long. V trimming: 3 bases; J trimming: 6 bases; junction bases outside the gene matches: 4. Germline-derived CDR1 and CDR2 are SGDLS and YYNGEE.

The CDR3 DNA reads TGTGCCAGCAGTTTAGCTACAGGGGGCGCTTCCGCAGATACGCAGTATTTT. Its translation: CASSLATGGASADTQYF. The chain links TRBV27 to TRBJ2-3; 9 bases match TRBD1. Germline values: CDR1 MNHEY, CDR2 SMNVEV (reference sequence). V gave up 2 bases and J gave up 4 bases; unmatched junction bases: 10. The CDR3 is 17 amino acids.

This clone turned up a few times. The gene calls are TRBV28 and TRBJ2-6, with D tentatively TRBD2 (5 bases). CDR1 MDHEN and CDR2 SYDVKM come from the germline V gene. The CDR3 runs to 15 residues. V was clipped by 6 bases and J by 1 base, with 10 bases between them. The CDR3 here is CASRGSQSGANVLTF. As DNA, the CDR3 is TGTGCCAGCAGGGGGAGCCAATCTGGGGCCAACGTCCTGACTTTC. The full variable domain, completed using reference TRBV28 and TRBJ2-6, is DVKVTQSSRYLVKRTGEKVFLECVQDMDHENMFWYRQDPGLGLRLIYFSYDVKMKEKGDIPEGYSVSREKKERFSLILESASTNQTSMYLCASRGSQSGANVLTFGAGSRLTVL.

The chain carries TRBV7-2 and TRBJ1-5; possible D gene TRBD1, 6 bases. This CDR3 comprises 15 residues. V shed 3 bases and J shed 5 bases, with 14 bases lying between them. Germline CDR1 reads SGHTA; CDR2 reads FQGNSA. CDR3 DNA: TGTGCCAGCAGCTTGACCGGGACACAAGATCAGCCCCAGCATTTT. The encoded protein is CASSLTGTQDQPQHF.

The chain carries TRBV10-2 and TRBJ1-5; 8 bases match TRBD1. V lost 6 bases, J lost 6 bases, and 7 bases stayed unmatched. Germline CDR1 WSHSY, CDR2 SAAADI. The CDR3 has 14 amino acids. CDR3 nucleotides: TGCGCCAGCAGCGCTGGGACAGGCGGTCAGCCCCAGCATTTT. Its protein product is CASSAGTGGQPQHF.

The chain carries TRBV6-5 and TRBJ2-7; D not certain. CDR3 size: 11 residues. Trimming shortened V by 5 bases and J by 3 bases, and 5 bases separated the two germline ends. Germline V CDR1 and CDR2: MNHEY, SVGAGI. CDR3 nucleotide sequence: TGTGCCAGCAGTGAGGACTACGAGCAGTACTTC. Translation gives CASSEDYEQYF.

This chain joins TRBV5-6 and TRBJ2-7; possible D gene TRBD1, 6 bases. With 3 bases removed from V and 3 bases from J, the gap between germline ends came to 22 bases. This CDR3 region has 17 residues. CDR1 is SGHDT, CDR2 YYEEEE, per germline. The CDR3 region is CASSSTTGFELVYEQYF. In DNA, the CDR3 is TGTGCCAGCAGCTCAACGACAGGTTTTGAATTGGTCTACGAGCAGTACTTC. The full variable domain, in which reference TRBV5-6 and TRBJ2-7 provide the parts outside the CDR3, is DAGVTQSPTHLIKTRGQQVTLRCSPKSGHDTVSWYQQALGQGPQFIFQYYEEEERQRGNFPDRFSGHQFPNYSSELNVNALLLGDSALYLCASSSTTGFELVYEQYFGPGTRLTVT.

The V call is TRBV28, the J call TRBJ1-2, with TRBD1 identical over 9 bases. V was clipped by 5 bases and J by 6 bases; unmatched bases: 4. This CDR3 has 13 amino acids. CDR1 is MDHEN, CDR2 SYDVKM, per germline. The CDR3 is CASSPRTGDGYTF. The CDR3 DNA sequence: TGTGCCAGCAGTCCCCGGACAGGGGATGGCTACACCTTC.

For the CDR3, the DNA is TGTGCCACCACTCAGGGTGGTGTCGGCAATCAGCCCCAGCATTTT. This encodes CATTQGGVGNQPQHF. The rearrangement joins TRBV19 to TRBJ1-5, with D possibly TRBD1 on 5 matching bases. The CDR3 contains 15 residues. Per germline, CDR1 LNHDA and CDR2 SQIVND (reference sequence). V was shortened by 10 bases and J by 2 bases, with 18 bases between the two germline ends.

The CDR3 region has the DNA TGTGCCAGCAGCTCGGACTCCTCGCGGCAGTACTTC. It yields the protein CASSSDSSRQYF. This chain joins TRBV11-3 and TRBJ2-7; a possible D gene is TRBD2 (5 bases). This CDR3 spans 12 amino acids. In germline, CDR1 is SGHNT, CDR2 YENEEA. The V gene lost 4 bases and the J gene lost 9 bases, with 13 bases spanning the gap.

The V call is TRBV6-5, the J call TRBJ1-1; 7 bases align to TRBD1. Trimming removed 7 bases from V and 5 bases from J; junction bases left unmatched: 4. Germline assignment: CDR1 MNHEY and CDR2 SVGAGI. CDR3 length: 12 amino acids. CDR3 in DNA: TGTGCCAGCACTGCGACAGGGACTGAAGCTTTCTTT. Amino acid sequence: CASTATGTEAFF.

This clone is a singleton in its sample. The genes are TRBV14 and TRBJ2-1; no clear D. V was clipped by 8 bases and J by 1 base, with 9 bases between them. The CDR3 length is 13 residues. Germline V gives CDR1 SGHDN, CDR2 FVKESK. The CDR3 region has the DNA TGTGCCAGCCAAGGAGCTTCCTACAATGAGCAGTTCTTC. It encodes CASQGASYNEQFF.

This chain's CDR3 is CSATGGETQYF. DNA of the CDR3: TGCAGCGCCACAGGCGGAGAGACCCAGTACTTC. V gene TRBV29-1 combines with J gene TRBJ2-5; possible D gene TRBD1, 5 bases. CDR1 and CDR2 from the germline V gene are SQVTM and ANQGSEA. Trimming removed 7 bases from V and 4 bases from J, with 10 bases in between. The CDR3 loop spans 11 amino acids.

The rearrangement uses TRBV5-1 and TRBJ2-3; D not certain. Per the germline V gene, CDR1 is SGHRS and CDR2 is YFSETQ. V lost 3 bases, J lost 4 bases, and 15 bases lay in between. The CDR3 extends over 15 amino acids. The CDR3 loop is CASSSTVEVSDTQYF. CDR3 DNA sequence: TGCGCCAGCAGCTCCACGGTCGAGGTATCAGATACGCAGTATTTT.

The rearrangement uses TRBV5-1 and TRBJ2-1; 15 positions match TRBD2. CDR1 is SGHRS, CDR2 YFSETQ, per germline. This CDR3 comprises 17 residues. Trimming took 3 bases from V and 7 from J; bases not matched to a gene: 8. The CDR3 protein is CASSSHGTSGRRNEQFF. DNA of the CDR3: TGCGCCAGCAGCTCACACGGGACTAGCGGGAGGAGGAATGAGCAGTTCTTC.

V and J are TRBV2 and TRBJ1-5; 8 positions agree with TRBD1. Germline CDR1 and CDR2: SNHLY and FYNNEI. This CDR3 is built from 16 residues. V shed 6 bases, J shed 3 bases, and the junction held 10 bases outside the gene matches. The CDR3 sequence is CASRSGQGSFNQPQHF. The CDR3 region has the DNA TGTGCCAGCAGGTCCGGACAGGGTAGTTTCAATCAGCCCCAGCATTTT.

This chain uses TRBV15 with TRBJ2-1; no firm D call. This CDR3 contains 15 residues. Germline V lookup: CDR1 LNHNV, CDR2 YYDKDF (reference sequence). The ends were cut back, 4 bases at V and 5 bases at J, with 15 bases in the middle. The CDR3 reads CATSIFVQPNNEQFF. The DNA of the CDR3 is TGTGCCACCAGCATATTCGTACAGCCGAACAATGAGCAGTTCTTC.

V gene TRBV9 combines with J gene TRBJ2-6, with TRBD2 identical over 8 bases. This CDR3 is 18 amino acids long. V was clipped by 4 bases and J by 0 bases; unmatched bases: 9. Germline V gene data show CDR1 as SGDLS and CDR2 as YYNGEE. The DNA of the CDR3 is TGTGCCAGCAGCTCCCCGGGGGGGGTAAACTCTGGGGCCAACGTCCTGACTTTC. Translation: CASSSPGGVNSGANVLTF.

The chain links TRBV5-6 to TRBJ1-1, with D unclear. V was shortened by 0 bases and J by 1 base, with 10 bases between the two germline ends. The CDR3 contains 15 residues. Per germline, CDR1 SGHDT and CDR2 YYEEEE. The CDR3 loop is CASSLAGAGNTEAFF. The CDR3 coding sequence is TGTGCCAGCAGCTTGGCGGGAGCGGGGAACACTGAAGCTTTCTTT.

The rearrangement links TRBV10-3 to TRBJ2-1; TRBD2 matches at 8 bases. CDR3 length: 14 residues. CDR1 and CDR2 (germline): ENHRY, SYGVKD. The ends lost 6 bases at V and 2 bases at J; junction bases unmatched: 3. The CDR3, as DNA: TGTGCCATCAGCCCGGGACTAGCCTACAATGAGCAGTTCTTC. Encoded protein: CAISPGLAYNEQFF.

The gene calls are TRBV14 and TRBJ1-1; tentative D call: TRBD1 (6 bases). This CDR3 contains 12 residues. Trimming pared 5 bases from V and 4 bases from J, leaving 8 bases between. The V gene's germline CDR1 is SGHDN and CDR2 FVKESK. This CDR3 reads CASSYRATEAFF. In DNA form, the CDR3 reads TGTGCCAGCAGCTACAGGGCCACTGAAGCTTTCTTT.

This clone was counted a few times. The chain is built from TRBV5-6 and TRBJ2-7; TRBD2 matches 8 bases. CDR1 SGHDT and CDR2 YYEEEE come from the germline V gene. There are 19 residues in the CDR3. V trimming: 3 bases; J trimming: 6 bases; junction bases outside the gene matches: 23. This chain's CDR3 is CASSSPVASGSLSVGEQYF. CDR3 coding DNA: TGTGCCAGCAGCTCACCAGTGGCTAGCGGGTCCTTATCGGTCGGCGAGCAGTACTTC.

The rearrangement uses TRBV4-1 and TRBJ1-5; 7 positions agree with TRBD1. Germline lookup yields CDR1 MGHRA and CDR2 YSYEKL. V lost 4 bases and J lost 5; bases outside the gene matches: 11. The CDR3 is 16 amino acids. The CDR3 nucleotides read TGCGCCAGCAGCCTTGTCAGACAGGGCGTCGATCAGCCCCAGCATTTT. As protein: CASSLVRQGVDQPQHF.

Here the CDR3 DNA reads TGTGCCAGCAGCTTTAACAGGGTTGACGGCTACACCTTC. This encodes CASSFNRVDGYTF. The V gene is TRBV7-2, the J gene TRBJ1-2, with D tentatively TRBD1 (6 bases). Trimming took 3 bases from V and 8 from J, leaving 13 bases between them. The CDR3 length is 13 residues. The germline CDR1 and CDR2 sequences are SGHTA and FQGNSA.

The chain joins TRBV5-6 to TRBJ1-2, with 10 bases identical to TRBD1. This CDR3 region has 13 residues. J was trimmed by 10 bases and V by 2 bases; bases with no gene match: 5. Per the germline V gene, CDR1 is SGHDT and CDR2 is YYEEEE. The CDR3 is CASSFGTGADYTF. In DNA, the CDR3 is TGTGCCAGCAGCTTCGGGACAGGGGCCGACTACACCTTC.

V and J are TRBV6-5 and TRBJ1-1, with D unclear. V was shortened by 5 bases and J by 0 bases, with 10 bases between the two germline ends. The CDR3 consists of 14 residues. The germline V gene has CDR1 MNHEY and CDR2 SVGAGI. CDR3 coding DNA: TGTGCCAGCAGTCCCCTTGAGGTGAACACTGAAGCTTTCTTT. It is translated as CASSPLEVNTEAFF.

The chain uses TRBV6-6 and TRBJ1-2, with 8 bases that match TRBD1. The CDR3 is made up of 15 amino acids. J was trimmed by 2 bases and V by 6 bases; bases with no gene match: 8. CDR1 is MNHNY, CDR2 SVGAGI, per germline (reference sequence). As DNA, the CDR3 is TGTGCCAGCAGCTCAGGGGGCCTTTTCAACTATGGCTACACCTTC. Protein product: CASSSGGLFNYGYTF.